Listed below are T cell receptor beta chains from one sample, sequenced in a study of metastatic and nonmetastatic thyroid tumors. TCRdb recomputed clones from the PCR reads via MiXCR. The sample has about 31,000 clones, under 20% seen once. Input material: blood. Receptor source: a female donor with papillary thyroid cancer or a benign thyroid nodule (not recorded which). Some clones in this sample may be carry-over from other donors' samples. Both conserved end residues are part of each CDR3. D genes are given only for firm matches. Not every row has a clone size; where given, it reads once, few, many or a size class.

J: TRBJ1-5
V: TRBV12-3/TRBV12-4
size: many
D: TRBD1
CDR3: CASSLGEGAVNQPQHF
DNA: TGTGCCAGCAGTTTAGGGGAGGGGGCGGTAAATCAGCCCCAGCATTTT

J: TRBJ2-6
V: TRBV14
size: many
D: .
CDR3: CASSQDRVGSGANVLTF
DNA: TGTGCCAGCAGCCAAGACAGGGTTGGGTCTGGGGCCAACGTCCTGACTTTC

J: TRBJ2-1
V: TRBV7-3
size: many
D: TRBD2
CDR3: CASSLTAPSGGVDEQFF
DNA: TGTGCCAGCAGCTTAACGGCGCCTAGCGGGGGGGTGGATGAGCAGTTCTTC

J: TRBJ2-5
V: TRBV11-2
size: .
D: .
CDR3: CASSPGRSWETQYF
DNA: TGTGCCAGCAGCCCCGGGCGGTCGTGGGAGACCCAGTACTTC

J: TRBJ2-1
V: TRBV10-3
size: many
D: TRBD2
CDR3: CAINSGSYNEQFF
DNA: TGTGCCATCAATAGCGGGAGCTACAATGAGCAGTTCTTC

J: TRBJ2-7
V: TRBV5-1
size: many
D: TRBD2
CDR3: CASSLELAGSYEQYF
DNA: TGCGCCAGCAGCTTGGAACTAGCGGGTTCCTACGAGCAGTACTTC

J: TRBJ1-5
V: TRBV6-1
size: few
D: .
CDR3: CTSSEAHIQQHQHF
DNA: TGTACCAGCAGTGAAGCGCATATCCAGCAGCACCAGCATTTT

J: TRBJ1-6
V: TRBV7-3
size: many
D: .
CDR3: CASSLAGHSPLHF
DNA: TGTGCCAGCAGCTTAGCAGGTCATTCACCCCTCCACTTT

J: TRBJ1-6
V: TRBV7-8
size: many
D: .
CDR3: CASSYDSNSPLHF
DNA: TGTGCCAGCAGCTACGACAGCAATTCACCCCTCCACTTT

J: TRBJ2-5
V: TRBV4-1
size: .
D: .
CDR3: CASSPPEGSVTQYF
DNA: TGCGCCAGCAGCCCCCCCGAGGGGAGTGTGACCCAGTACTTC

J: TRBJ1-2
V: TRBV7-2
size: .
D: .
CDR3: CASSLGGSGDKYTF
DNA: TGTGCCAGCAGCTTAGGAGGATCAGGAGACAAGTACACCTTC

J: TRBJ1-1
V: TRBV18
size: many
D: TRBD1
CDR3: CASSEDRGDTEAFF
DNA: TGTGCCAGCTCAGAAGACAGGGGAGACACTGAAGCTTTCTTT

J: TRBJ1-1
V: TRBV6-1
size: many
D: TRBD1
CDR3: CASSQDRGVTDTEAFF
DNA: TGTGCCAGCAGTCAGGACAGGGGAGTTACGGACACTGAAGCTTTCTTT

J: TRBJ1-1
V: TRBV13
size: many
D: TRBD1
CDR3: CASSLGLGTGGLNTEAFF
DNA: TGTGCCAGCAGCTTAGGCCTTGGGACAGGGGGCCTGAACACTGAAGCTTTCTTT

J: TRBJ2-7
V: TRBV11-1
size: .
D: TRBD1
CDR3: CASSLSLGGQGPYEQYF
DNA: TGTGCCAGCAGCTTAAGTTTAGGGGGACAGGGCCCCTACGAGCAGTACTTC

J: TRBJ1-1
V: TRBV12-3/TRBV12-4
size: many
D: TRBD1
CDR3: CASRDRVNTEAFF
DNA: TGTGCCAGCCGCGACAGGGTGAACACTGAAGCTTTCTTT

J: TRBJ1-1
V: TRBV7-9
size: many
D: .
CDR3: CASSLRSSTEAFF
DNA: TGTGCCAGCAGCTTGAGAAGTTCCACTGAAGCTTTCTTT

J: TRBJ2-7
V: TRBV6-2/TRBV6-3
size: few
D: .
CDR3: CASSYPTGEQYF
DNA: TGTGCCAGCAGTTACCCCACCGGCGAGCAGTACTTC

J: TRBJ2-2
V: TRBV18
size: many
D: .
CDR3: CASAPGRWGELFF
DNA: TGTGCCAGCGCCCCAGGACGGTGGGGGGAGCTGTTTTTT

J: TRBJ1-3
V: TRBV5-1
size: many
D: TRBD1
CDR3: CASRKGQEGSGNTIYF
DNA: TGCGCCAGCAGGAAAGGACAGGAGGGTTCTGGAAACACCATATATTTT

J: TRBJ1-2
V: TRBV11-1
size: many
D: TRBD1
CDR3: CASSLPRDRGSGGYTF
DNA: TGTGCCAGCAGCTTACCCCGGGACAGGGGGTCCGGGGGCTACACCTTC

J: TRBJ2-5
V: TRBV12-3/TRBV12-4
size: few
D: TRBD2
CDR3: CASSQRAGGETQYF
DNA: TGTGCCAGCAGCCAGAGGGCGGGGGGTGAGACCCAGTACTTC

J: TRBJ1-1
V: TRBV5-1
size: .
D: .
CDR3: CASSLGQLATEAFF
DNA: TGCGCCAGCAGCTTAGGACAGTTGGCCACTGAAGCTTTCTTT

J: TRBJ2-1
V: TRBV6-5
size: few
D: .
CDR3: CASSYSPTSGSSYNEQFF
DNA: TGTGCCAGCAGTTACTCTCCTACGAGCGGAAGCTCCTACAATGAGCAGTTCTTC

J: TRBJ2-3
V: TRBV4-1
size: .
D: .
CDR3: CASSQENGPHTDTQYF
DNA: TGCGCCAGCAGCCAAGAGAATGGCCCCCACACAGATACGCAGTATTTT

J: TRBJ2-3
V: TRBV20-1
size: .
D: TRBD1
CDR3: CSAREAWDRSSTDTQYF
DNA: TGCAGTGCTAGGGAGGCCTGGGACAGGTCGTCCACAGATACGCAGTATTTT

J: TRBJ1-2
V: TRBV28
size: .
D: TRBD1
CDR3: CASRTGEFRFYTF
DNA: TGTGCCAGCAGGACAGGGGAATTTAGGTTCTACACCTTC

J: TRBJ1-1
V: TRBV3-1
size: many
D: .
CDR3: CASKKTEMNTEAFF
DNA: TGTGCCAGCAAAAAGACAGAGATGAACACTGAAGCTTTCTTT

J: TRBJ2-2
V: TRBV19
size: .
D: TRBD2
CDR3: CAITVVGAGEGTGELFF
DNA: TGTGCCATTACCGTAGTAGGAGCGGGAGAGGGCACCGGGGAGCTGTTTTTT

J: TRBJ1-4
V: TRBV5-6
size: many
D: .
CDR3: CASSLGVAEKLFF
DNA: TGTGCCAGCAGCTTGGGGGTGGCTGAAAAACTGTTTTTT

J: TRBJ1-1
V: TRBV29-1
size: many
D: .
CDR3: CSVVLLYGAGGAEAFF
DNA: TGCAGCGTTGTACTGCTCTATGGGGCCGGGGGGGCTGAAGCTTTCTTT

J: TRBJ1-1
V: TRBV20-1
size: many
D: .
CDR3: CSAGSPRNTEAFF
DNA: TGCAGTGCTGGTAGTCCGAGGAACACTGAAGCTTTCTTT

J: TRBJ2-1
V: TRBV15
size: .
D: .
CDR3: CATSRLSVPSYNEQFF
DNA: TGTGCCACCAGCAGGCTCTCCGTCCCCTCATACAATGAGCAGTTCTTC

J: TRBJ1-4
V: TRBV4-2
size: many
D: .
CDR3: CASSQVRTQVNEKLFF
DNA: TGTGCCAGCAGCCAAGTAAGGACGCAGGTGAATGAAAAACTGTTTTTT

J: TRBJ2-7
V: TRBV9
size: many
D: TRBD1
CDR3: CASSGRDSSYEQYF
DNA: TGTGCCAGCAGCGGCCGGGACAGCTCCTACGAGCAGTACTTC